These T cell receptor beta chains were read from a single sample in a study of spatial heterogeneity in lung cancer. MiXCR was run by TCRdb on the 5' RACE reads, yielding one entry per CDR3 protein. The table shows tens of thousands of distinct CDR3 sequences, with around 12% occurring only once. Specimen: PBMCs, collected at surgery. These receptors all come from a male donor with early-stage non-small cell lung cancer. Both conserved end residues are part of each CDR3. D genes are given only for firm matches. Expanded clones are given a class, and other clones once, few, many or no size at all.

d_gene: NA
v_gene: TRBV20-1
abundance: NA
j_gene: TRBJ1-1
CDR3aa: CSAPWGGAKVNTEAFF
CDR3nt: TGCAGTGCGCCGTGGGGGGGCGCCAAGGTGAACACTGAAGCTTTCTTT

d_gene: TRBD2
v_gene: TRBV5-4
abundance: NA
j_gene: TRBJ2-7
CDR3aa: CASSPGLANEQYF
CDR3nt: TGTGCCAGCAGCCCGGGACTAGCGAACGAGCAGTACTTC

d_gene: TRBD1
v_gene: TRBV7-9
abundance: NA
j_gene: TRBJ1-2
CDR3aa: CASWDSLNYGYTF
CDR3nt: TGTGCCAGCTGGGACAGCCTTAACTATGGCTACACCTTC

d_gene: NA
v_gene: TRBV29-1
abundance: many
j_gene: TRBJ2-7
CDR3aa: CSVTTAAGAEQYF
CDR3nt: TGCAGCGTGACGACGGCCGCCGGCGCCGAGCAGTACTTC

d_gene: NA
v_gene: TRBV19
abundance: NA
j_gene: TRBJ1-6
CDR3aa: CASSTVDNSPLHF
CDR3nt: TGTGCCAGTAGCACAGTTGATAATTCACCCCTCCACTTT

d_gene: NA
v_gene: TRBV5-1
abundance: NA
j_gene: TRBJ2-2
CDR3aa: CASSLPLSVGTGELFF
CDR3nt: TGCGCCAGCAGCTTGCCCCTCTCTGTAGGCACCGGGGAGCTGTTTTTT

d_gene: TRBD2
v_gene: TRBV11-1
abundance: NA
j_gene: TRBJ2-3
CDR3aa: CASSYHSGRSTDTQYF
CDR3nt: TGTGCCAGCAGCTACCATAGCGGGAGAAGCACAGATACGCAGTATTTT

d_gene: NA
v_gene: TRBV18
abundance: NA
j_gene: TRBJ2-3
CDR3aa: CASSPQEGLKDTQYF
CDR3nt: TGTGCCAGCTCACCACAGGAGGGCCTGAAAGATACGCAGTATTTT

d_gene: NA
v_gene: TRBV12-3/TRBV12-4
abundance: NA
j_gene: TRBJ1-1
CDR3aa: CASSLALPPGTEAFF
CDR3nt: TGTGCCAGCAGTTTAGCGCTCCCCCCCGGGACTGAAGCTTTCTTT

d_gene: TRBD1
v_gene: TRBV5-1
abundance: few
j_gene: TRBJ1-1
CDR3aa: CASSSQATGTNTEAFF
CDR3nt: TGCGCCAGCAGCTCTCAAGCGACAGGGACGAACACTGAAGCTTTCTTT

d_gene: NA
v_gene: TRBV6-1
abundance: NA
j_gene: TRBJ2-7
CDR3aa: CASITTGMRQYF
CDR3nt: TGTGCCAGCATTACAACAGGGATGAGGCAGTACTTC

d_gene: NA
v_gene: TRBV29-1
abundance: few
j_gene: TRBJ1-2
CDR3aa: CSVGGTNRGYTF
CDR3nt: TGCAGCGTTGGGGGGACCAACCGTGGCTACACCTTC

d_gene: NA
v_gene: TRBV4-1
abundance: NA
j_gene: TRBJ1-1
CDR3aa: CASSQETSGVRLGSDTEAFF
CDR3nt: TGCGCCAGCAGCCAAGAGACATCAGGGGTAAGGTTGGGGTCGGACACTGAAGCTTTCTTT

d_gene: TRBD1
v_gene: TRBV6-2/TRBV6-3
abundance: NA
j_gene: TRBJ1-5
CDR3aa: CASNRGSDQPQHF
CDR3nt: TGTGCCAGCAACAGGGGTAGTGATCAGCCCCAGCATTTT

d_gene: NA
v_gene: TRBV6-6
abundance: NA
j_gene: TRBJ1-3
CDR3aa: CASRREWISGNTIYF
CDR3nt: TGTGCCAGCAGGAGAGAGTGGATCTCTGGAAACACCATATATTTT

d_gene: NA
v_gene: TRBV7-2
abundance: NA
j_gene: TRBJ2-5
CDR3aa: CASSLPGGIKETQYF
CDR3nt: TGTGCCAGCAGCCTCCCAGGGGGGATAAAAGAGACCCAGTACTTC

d_gene: TRBD2
v_gene: TRBV12-3/TRBV12-4
abundance: few
j_gene: TRBJ2-3
CDR3aa: CASGGLAGGDTQYF
CDR3nt: TGTGCCAGCGGGGGACTAGCGGGAGGAGATACGCAGTATTTT

d_gene: NA
v_gene: TRBV28
abundance: many
j_gene: TRBJ1-6
CDR3aa: CASSLSFSGARASPLHF
CDR3nt: TGTGCCAGCAGTTTATCTTTCTCGGGGGCACGGGCTTCACCCCTCCACTTT

d_gene: NA
v_gene: TRBV24-1
abundance: few
j_gene: TRBJ2-5
CDR3aa: CATSDPGEAKETQYF
CDR3nt: TGTGCCACCAGTGACCCGGGGGAGGCCAAAGAGACCCAGTACTTC

d_gene: NA
v_gene: TRBV6-6
abundance: many
j_gene: TRBJ2-5
CDR3aa: CASSYSIGVYQETQYF
CDR3nt: TGTGCCAGCAGTTACTCCATAGGGGTGTACCAAGAGACCCAGTACTTC

d_gene: TRBD2
v_gene: TRBV28
abundance: NA
j_gene: TRBJ2-1
CDR3aa: CASSSGTSPLNEQFF
CDR3nt: TGTGCCAGCAGTTCAGGGACTAGCCCCCTCAATGAGCAGTTCTTC

d_gene: NA
v_gene: TRBV25-1
abundance: many
j_gene: TRBJ2-3
CDR3aa: CASSELSMGLTDTQYF
CDR3nt: TGTGCCAGCAGTGAATTGTCAATGGGACTCACAGATACGCAGTATTTT

d_gene: NA
v_gene: TRBV6-2/TRBV6-3
abundance: many
j_gene: TRBJ2-7
CDR3aa: CASSSGGEQYF
CDR3nt: TGTGCCAGCAGCTCCGGCGGCGAGCAGTACTTC

d_gene: NA
v_gene: TRBV12-3/TRBV12-4
abundance: NA
j_gene: TRBJ2-1
CDR3aa: CASSPLTPIVSEQFF
CDR3nt: TGTGCCAGCAGTCCATTGACTCCCATCGTTAGTGAGCAGTTCTTC

d_gene: NA
v_gene: TRBV7-2
abundance: few
j_gene: TRBJ1-5
CDR3aa: CASSQGWLGDQPQHF
CDR3nt: TGTGCCAGCAGCCAAGGGTGGTTGGGGGATCAGCCCCAGCATTTT

d_gene: NA
v_gene: TRBV5-1
abundance: NA
j_gene: TRBJ2-1
CDR3aa: CASSLSGVANEQFF
CDR3nt: TGCGCCAGCAGCTTATCAGGAGTCGCCAATGAGCAGTTCTTC

d_gene: NA
v_gene: TRBV20-1
abundance: few
j_gene: TRBJ2-5
CDR3aa: CSARVDWNQETQYF
CDR3nt: TGCAGTGCTAGGGTAGACTGGAACCAAGAGACCCAGTACTTC

d_gene: NA
v_gene: TRBV11-2
abundance: NA
j_gene: TRBJ2-1
CDR3aa: CASSFSGTGEYNEQFF
CDR3nt: TGTGCCAGCAGCTTTTCCGGGACGGGGGAATACAATGAGCAGTTCTTC

d_gene: NA
v_gene: TRBV5-1
abundance: few
j_gene: TRBJ2-1
CDR3aa: CASSFTQNEQFF
CDR3nt: TGCGCCAGCAGCTTTACTCAGAATGAGCAGTTCTTC

d_gene: NA
v_gene: TRBV6-5
abundance: NA
j_gene: TRBJ2-4
CDR3aa: CASSYSGDAKNIQYF
CDR3nt: TGTGCCAGCAGTTACTCAGGGGATGCCAAAAACATTCAGTACTTC

d_gene: NA
v_gene: TRBV28
abundance: few
j_gene: TRBJ1-5
CDR3aa: CASSPNDSYQPQHF
CDR3nt: TGTGCCAGCAGTCCGAATGACAGTTATCAGCCCCAGCATTTT

d_gene: NA
v_gene: TRBV2
abundance: few
j_gene: TRBJ2-3
CDR3aa: CASTFERGTDTQYF
CDR3nt: TGTGCCAGCACGTTCGAGCGGGGCACAGATACGCAGTATTTT

d_gene: TRBD1
v_gene: TRBV6-5
abundance: few
j_gene: TRBJ1-2
CDR3aa: CASSYLRAGGNYGYTF
CDR3nt: TGTGCCAGCAGCTACTTGAGGGCAGGGGGTAACTATGGCTACACCTTC

d_gene: NA
v_gene: TRBV21-1
abundance: many
j_gene: TRBJ2-4
CDR3aa: CASSIVVRTADLAKNIQYF
CDR3nt: TGTGCCAGCAGCATCGTCGTTAGGACAGCTGATTTAGCTAAAAACATTCAGTACTTC

d_gene: TRBD2
v_gene: TRBV28
abundance: NA
j_gene: TRBJ2-5
CDR3aa: CASSTGLAGGRKTQYF
CDR3nt: TGTGCCAGCAGTACCGGACTAGCGGGGGGCAGGAAGACCCAGTACTTC

d_gene: NA
v_gene: TRBV29-1
abundance: few
j_gene: TRBJ1-3
CDR3aa: CSVASPWGSNTIYF
CDR3nt: TGCAGCGTTGCCTCACCATGGGGAAGCAACACCATATATTTT

d_gene: NA
v_gene: TRBV21-1
abundance: NA
j_gene: TRBJ2-5
CDR3aa: CASRPPALAGDQETQYF
CDR3nt: TGTGCCAGCAGGCCTCCCGCGCTAGCGGGGGATCAAGAGACCCAGTACTTC

d_gene: TRBD2
v_gene: TRBV20-1
abundance: many
j_gene: TRBJ2-1
CDR3aa: CSARASGRNNEQFF
CDR3nt: TGCAGTGCTAGAGCCAGCGGGAGAAACAATGAGCAGTTCTTC

d_gene: TRBD1
v_gene: TRBV28
abundance: many
j_gene: TRBJ1-1
CDR3aa: CASRDRAGTEAFF
CDR3nt: TGTGCCAGCCGGGACAGGGCTGGCACTGAAGCTTTCTTT

d_gene: NA
v_gene: TRBV10-3
abundance: few
j_gene: TRBJ2-3
CDR3aa: CAISERGGGSSDTQYF
CDR3nt: TGTGCCATCAGTGAGCGAGGGGGGGGATCATCAGATACGCAGTATTTT

d_gene: NA
v_gene: TRBV7-2
abundance: NA
j_gene: TRBJ1-6
CDR3aa: CASSFRGTNNSPLHF
CDR3nt: TGTGCCAGCAGCTTCCGGGGGACAAATAATTCACCCCTCCACTTT